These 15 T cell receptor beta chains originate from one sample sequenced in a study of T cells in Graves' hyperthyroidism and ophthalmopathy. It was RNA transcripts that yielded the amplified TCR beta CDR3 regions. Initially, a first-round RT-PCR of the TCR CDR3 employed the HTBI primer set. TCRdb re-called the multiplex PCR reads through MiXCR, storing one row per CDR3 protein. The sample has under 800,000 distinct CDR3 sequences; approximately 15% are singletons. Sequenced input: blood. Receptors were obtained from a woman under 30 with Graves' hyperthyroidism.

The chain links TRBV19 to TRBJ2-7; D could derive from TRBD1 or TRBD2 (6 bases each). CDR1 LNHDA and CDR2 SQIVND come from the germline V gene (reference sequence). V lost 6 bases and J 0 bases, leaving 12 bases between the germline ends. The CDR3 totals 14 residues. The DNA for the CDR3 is TGTGCCAGTAGCCCCAGGGGACTCTCCTACGAGCAGTACTTC. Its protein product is CASSPRGLSYEQYF.

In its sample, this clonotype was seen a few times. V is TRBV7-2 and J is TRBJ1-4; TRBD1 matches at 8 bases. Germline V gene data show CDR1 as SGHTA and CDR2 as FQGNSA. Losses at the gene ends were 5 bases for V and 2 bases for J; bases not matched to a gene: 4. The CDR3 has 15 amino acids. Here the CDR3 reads CASSTRTGTNEKLFF. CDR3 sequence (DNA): TGTGCCAGCAGCACCCGGACAGGGACTAATGAAAAACTGTTTTTT.

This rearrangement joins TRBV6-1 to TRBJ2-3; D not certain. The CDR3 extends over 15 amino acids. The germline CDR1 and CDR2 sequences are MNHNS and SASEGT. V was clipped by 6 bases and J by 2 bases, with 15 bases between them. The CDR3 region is CASRKMTGNTDTQYF. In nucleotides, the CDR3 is TGTGCCAGCAGGAAAATGACTGGCAACACAGATACGCAGTATTTT.

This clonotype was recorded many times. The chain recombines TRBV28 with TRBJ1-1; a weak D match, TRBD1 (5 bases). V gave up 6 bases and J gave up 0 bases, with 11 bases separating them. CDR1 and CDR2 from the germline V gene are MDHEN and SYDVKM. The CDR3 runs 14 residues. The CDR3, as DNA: TGTGCCAGCAGATCAAACAGGTTGAACACTGAAGCTTTCTTT. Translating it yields CASRSNRLNTEAFF.

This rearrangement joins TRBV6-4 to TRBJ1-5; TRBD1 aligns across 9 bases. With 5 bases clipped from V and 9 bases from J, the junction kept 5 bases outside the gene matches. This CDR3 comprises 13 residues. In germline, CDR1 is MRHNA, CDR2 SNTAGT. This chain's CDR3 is CASSPGQGWPQHF. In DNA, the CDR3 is TGTGCCAGCAGTCCGGGACAGGGATGGCCCCAGCATTTT.

The CDR3 sequence: CASSTGGDNSPLHF. Here the CDR3 DNA reads TGTGCCAGTAGTACAGGGGGCGATAATTCACCCCTCCACTTT. V usage is TRBV19 and J usage is TRBJ1-6; 8 bases agree with TRBD1. J lost 5 bases, V lost 4 bases, and 1 base had no gene match. This CDR3 has 14 residues. Germline V gene data show CDR1 as LNHDA and CDR2 as SQIVND (reference sequence).

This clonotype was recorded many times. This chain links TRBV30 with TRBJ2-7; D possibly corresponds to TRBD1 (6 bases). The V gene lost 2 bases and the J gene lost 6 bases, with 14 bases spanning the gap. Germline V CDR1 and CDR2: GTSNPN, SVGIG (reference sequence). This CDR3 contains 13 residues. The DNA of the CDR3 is TGTGCCTGGAGTCCACCAGGGGCTGGCGAGCAGTACTTC. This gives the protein CAWSPPGAGEQYF. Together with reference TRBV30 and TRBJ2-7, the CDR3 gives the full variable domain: SQTIHQWPATLVQPVGSPLSLECTVEGTSNPNLYWYRQAAGRGLQLLFYSVGIGQISSEVPQNLSASRPQDRQFILSSKKLLLSDSGFYLCAWSPPGAGEQYFGPGTRLTVT.

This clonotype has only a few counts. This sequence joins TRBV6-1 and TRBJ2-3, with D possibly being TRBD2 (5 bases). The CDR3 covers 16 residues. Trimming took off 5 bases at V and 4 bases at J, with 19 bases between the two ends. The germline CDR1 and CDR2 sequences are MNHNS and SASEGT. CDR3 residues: CASSKQRGSWADTQYF. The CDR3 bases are TGTGCCAGCAGTAAACAACGGGGAAGCTGGGCAGATACGCAGTATTTT.

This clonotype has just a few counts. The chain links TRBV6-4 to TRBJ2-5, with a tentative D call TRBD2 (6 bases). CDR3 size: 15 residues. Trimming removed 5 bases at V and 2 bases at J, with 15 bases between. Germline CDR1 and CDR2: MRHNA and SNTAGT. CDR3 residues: CASSYLGLAQETQYF. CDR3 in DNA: TGTGCCAGCAGTTACTTGGGACTTGCTCAAGAGACCCAGTACTTC.

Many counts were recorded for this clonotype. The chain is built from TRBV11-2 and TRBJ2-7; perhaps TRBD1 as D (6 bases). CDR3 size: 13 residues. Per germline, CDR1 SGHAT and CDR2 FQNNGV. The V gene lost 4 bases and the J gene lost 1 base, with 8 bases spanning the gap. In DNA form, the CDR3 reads TGTGCCAGCAGCTGGACAGAGTCCTACGAGCAGTACTTC. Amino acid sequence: CASSWTESYEQYF.

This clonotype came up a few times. CDR3 DNA sequence: TGTGCCAGCAGCGCGGACCCGGGCGCAGATACGCAGTATTTT. This encodes CASSADPGADTQYF. The V call is TRBV9, the J call TRBJ2-3; no clear D gene. The germline CDR1 and CDR2 sequences are SGDLS and YYNGEE. The CDR3 consists of 14 residues. V was shortened by 3 bases and J by 4 bases, with 12 bases between the two germline ends.

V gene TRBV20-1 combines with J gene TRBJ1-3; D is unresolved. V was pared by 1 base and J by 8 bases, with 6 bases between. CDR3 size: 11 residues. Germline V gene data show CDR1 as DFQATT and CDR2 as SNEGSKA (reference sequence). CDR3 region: CSARGLHTIYF. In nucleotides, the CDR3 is TGCAGTGCTAGAGGGCTTCACACCATATATTTT.

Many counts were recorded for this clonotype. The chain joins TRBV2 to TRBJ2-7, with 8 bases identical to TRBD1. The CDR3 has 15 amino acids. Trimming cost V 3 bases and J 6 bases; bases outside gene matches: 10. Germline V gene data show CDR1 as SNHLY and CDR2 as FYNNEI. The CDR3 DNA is TGTGCCAGCAGTGATCTCCCCAGGGGGCTTCGCGAGCAGTACTTC. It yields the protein CASSDLPRGLREQYF.

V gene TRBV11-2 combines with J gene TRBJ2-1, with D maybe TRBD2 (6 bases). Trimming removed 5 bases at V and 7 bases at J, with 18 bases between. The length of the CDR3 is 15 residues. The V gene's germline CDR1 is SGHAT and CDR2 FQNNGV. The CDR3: CASSQTRESWNEQFF. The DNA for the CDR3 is TGTGCCAGCAGCCAGACCCGGGAGAGTTGGAATGAGCAGTTCTTC.

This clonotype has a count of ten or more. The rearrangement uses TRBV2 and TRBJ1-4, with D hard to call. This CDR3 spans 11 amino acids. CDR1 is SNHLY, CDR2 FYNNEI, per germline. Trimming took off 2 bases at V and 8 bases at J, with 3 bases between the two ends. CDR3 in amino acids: CASSEREKLFF. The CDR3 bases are TGTGCCAGCAGTGAACGGGAAAAACTGTTTTTT.